Below are 21 T cell receptor beta chains sequenced from a single sample in a study of vaccination and CD4 T cells after COVID-19. These receptors have no identified antigens. Sample treatment: roughly 11-day PBMC culture with coronavirus spike peptide pools or control peptides (ViraFEST assay). Cultured CD4+ T cells had their DNA profiled by the Oncomine TCR Beta short-read assay. One entry per CDR3 protein, called by TCRdb with MiXCR from the PCR reads. The data contain about 15,000 distinct CDR3 sequences, about 31% of them singletons. Source material: cultured CD4+ T cells from blood. The origin of the receptors is a human donor with COVID-19.

This clonotype came up a few times. This sequence joins TRBV7-3 and TRBJ2-1, with TRBD2 identical over 13 bases. With V trimmed by 8 bases and J by 0 bases, 4 bases remained unmatched. The CDR3 spans 16 residues. Germline CDR1 SGHTA, CDR2 FQGTGA. The CDR3 loop reads CASGLAGASSYNEQFF. CDR3 DNA sequence: TGTGCCAGCGGACTAGCGGGGGCCAGCTCCTACAATGAGCAGTTCTTC.

This clonotype was detected only a few times. The chain carries TRBV6-1 and TRBJ2-7; possibly TRBD1 for D (6 bases). CDR1 and CDR2 (germline): MNHNS, SASEGT. There are 15 residues in the CDR3. Trimming removed 6 bases at V and 0 bases at J, with 15 bases between. CDR3 region: CASRPGTIGSYEQYF. The CDR3 nucleotides read TGTGCCAGCAGACCCGGGACAATAGGCTCCTACGAGCAGTACTTC.

A single count supports this clonotype. The rearrangement joins TRBV28 to TRBJ1-1; D is unresolved. The CDR3 is 14 amino acids. Germline CDR1 and CDR2: MDHEN and SYDVKM. The germline V and J ends were trimmed by 6 bases and 1 base, with 12 bases remaining between them. The chain's CDR3 is CASSPGRPNTEAFF. The CDR3 DNA sequence: TGTGCCAGCAGCCCCGGGCGGCCGAACACTGAAGCTTTCTTT.

This clonotype is medium-sized (0.01 to 0.1%) by share. The chain is built from TRBV6-2 or TRBV6-3 and TRBJ1-5, with 9 bases lining up with TRBD1. This CDR3 contains 15 residues. V lost 0 bases to trimming and J lost 9 bases; unmatched junction nucleotides: 6. The germline V gene has CDR1 MNHEY and CDR2 SVGEGT. CDR3 DNA sequence: TGTGCCAGCAGTTACTCCGGGACAGGGACCGGGCCCCAGCATTTT. Protein product: CASSYSGTGTGPQHF.

The genes are TRBV14 and TRBJ1-3; 9 positions agree with TRBD1. V dropped 1 base and J dropped 2; count of bases not matched to a gene: 0. This CDR3 comprises 15 residues. Germline V gene data show CDR1 as SGHDN and CDR2 as FVKESK. The CDR3: CASSQGQGAGNTIYF. CDR3 coding DNA: TGTGCCAGCAGCCAAGGACAGGGGGCTGGAAACACCATATATTTT.

The chain recombines TRBV7-2 with TRBJ1-5, with D unresolved. Looked up from germline, CDR1 is SGHTA and CDR2 is FQGNSA. CDR3 size: 13 residues. V lost 4 bases, J lost 4 bases, and 8 bases lay in between. CDR3 DNA sequence: TGTGCCAGCAGCTACACCCGAAATCAGCCCCAGCATTTT. As protein: CASSYTRNQPQHF.

The rearrangement uses TRBV30 and TRBJ1-2; a possible D gene is TRBD1 (5 bases). Trimming stripped 4 bases from V and 4 bases from J, with 16 bases between. The CDR3 length is 14 residues. Germline V gene lookup returns CDR1 GTSNPN and CDR2 SVGIG (reference sequence). CDR3 DNA: TGTGCCTGGACGTGGGGCAGCGAGTTCTATGGCTACACCTTC. Residues: CAWTWGSEFYGYTF.

The genes are TRBV18 and TRBJ1-2, with TRBD1 matching 10 bases. CDR1 is KGHSH and CDR2 is LQKENI in the germline V gene. The CDR3 covers 15 residues. Trimming cost V 2 bases and J 7 bases; bases outside gene matches: 7. CDR3 residues: CASSPVQTGGRGYTF. The CDR3 nucleotides read TGTGCCAGCTCACCAGTCCAGACAGGGGGCCGTGGCTACACCTTC.

The chain couples TRBV28 to TRBJ2-5, with 7 bases identical to TRBD1. Unmatched junction bases numbered 6, after V lost 3 bases and J lost 2 bases. CDR3 length: 15 residues. CDR1 MDHEN and CDR2 SYDVKM come from the germline V gene. For the CDR3, the DNA is TGTGCCAGCAGTTTTAAGGGGGCCTGGCAAGAGACCCAGTACTTC. Protein sequence: CASSFKGAWQETQYF.

This clonotype turned up a few times. The chain employs TRBV10-3 and TRBJ2-5; unclear D gene. This CDR3 is built from 13 residues. V lost 6 bases and J lost 5, with 13 bases in between. Looked up from germline, CDR1 is ENHRY and CDR2 is SYGVKD. The CDR3 DNA reads as TGTGCCATCAGCGCGGAAAGTGTGGAGACCCAGTACTTC. Amino acid sequence: CAISAESVETQYF.

This clonotype has more than one count but fewer than ten. As DNA, the CDR3 is TGTGCCAGCAGTGGAAGGAACACCGGGGAGCTGTTTTTT. It yields the protein CASSGRNTGELFF. The V gene is TRBV2, the J gene TRBJ2-2; D not resolved. The length of the CDR3 is 13 residues. CDR1 is SNHLY and CDR2 is FYNNEI in the germline V gene. Trimming cost V 4 bases and J 1 base, with 4 bases left between them.

This chain uses TRBV6-2 or TRBV6-3 with TRBJ2-1; TRBD2 matches 11 bases. The J segment lost 0 bases and the V segment lost 6 bases, leaving 7 bases of the junction unmatched. The CDR3 has 17 residues. Germline-derived CDR1 and CDR2 are MNHEY and SVGEGT. The CDR3 loop is CASRTTSGVSSYNEQFF. Written as DNA, the CDR3 is TGTGCCAGCAGAACGACTAGCGGGGTTTCCTCCTACAATGAGCAGTTCTTC.

This clonotype was picked up one time. The chain has TRBV18 and TRBJ1-1, with D perhaps matching TRBD1 (6 bases). The germline V gene encodes CDR1 KGHSH and CDR2 LQKENI. Trimming pared 4 bases from V and 0 bases from J, leaving 9 bases between. This CDR3 comprises 14 residues. The CDR3 DNA sequence: TGTGCCAGCTCACTGACAGGAATGAACACTGAAGCTTTCTTT. This encodes CASSLTGMNTEAFF.

V is TRBV6-1 and J is TRBJ2-7, with 9 bases lining up with TRBD1. CDR1 is MNHNS, CDR2 SASEGT, per germline. This CDR3 region has 16 residues. V lost 7 bases, J lost 2 bases, and 12 bases stayed unmatched. CDR3 in amino acids: CASTSTRRQGAYEQYF. DNA for the CDR3: TGTGCCAGCACCTCGACTCGAAGACAGGGGGCCTACGAGCAGTACTTC.

A few counts support this clonotype. The genes are TRBV7-2 and TRBJ2-4; TRBD1 aligns across 9 bases. V shed 5 bases, J shed 2 bases, and the junction held 13 bases outside the gene matches. There are 18 residues in the CDR3. Germline V gene data show CDR1 as SGHTA and CDR2 as FQGNSA. CDR3 sequence reads: CASSDGTGLGVTKNIQYF. CDR3 DNA: TGTGCCAGCAGCGACGGGACAGGGTTGGGTGTAACCAAAAACATTCAGTACTTC. The full variable domain, its missing parts supplied by reference TRBV7-2 and TRBJ2-4, is GAGVSQSPSNKVTEKGKDVELRCDPISGHTALYWYRQSLGQGLEFLIYFQGNSAPDKSGLPSDRFSAERTGGSVSTLTIQRTQQEDSAVYLCASSDGTGLGVTKNIQYFGAGTRLSVL.

The genes are TRBV5-1 and TRBJ1-2; D unclear. V lost 1 base to trimming and J lost 5 bases, with 9 bases between them. The germline gives CDR1 SGHRS, CDR2 YFSETQ. The CDR3 has 13 residues. The CDR3 reads CASSLIHNYGYTF. CDR3 sequence (DNA): TGCGCCAGCAGCTTGATTCACAATTATGGCTACACCTTC.

V and J are TRBV28 and TRBJ1-1; D ambiguous. Between the trimmed V and J ends, which lost 6 bases and 7 bases, there was a span of 12 bases. The germline CDR1 and CDR2 sequences are MDHEN and SYDVKM. The CDR3 runs 12 residues. CDR3 sequence: CASRQPAGEAFF. CDR3 sequence (DNA): TGTGCCAGCAGACAACCGGCCGGTGAAGCTTTCTTT.

Only one count was recorded for this clonotype. The chain combines TRBV14 with TRBJ2-2; D remains ambiguous. The V end was cut by 5 bases, the J end by 4 bases, with 8 bases between. This CDR3 spans 13 amino acids. Per the germline V gene, CDR1 is SGHDN and CDR2 is FVKESK. The CDR3 DNA reads as TGTGCCAGCAGCGCCCACCTCACCGGGGAGCTGTTTTTT. It is translated as CASSAHLTGELFF.

This clonotype was detected only a few times. V and J are TRBV21-1 and TRBJ2-4; TRBD1, the D gene given by the table, was not confirmed from the DNA. TRBV21-1 corresponds to a pseudogene. This CDR3 comprises 17 residues. CDR3 region: CASSKVIQGAAKNIQYF. CDR3 in DNA: TGTGCCAGCAGCAAGGTTATACAGGGGGCGGCCAAAAACATTCAGTACTTC.

The chain has TRBV2 and TRBJ2-7; TRBD1 agrees at 9 bases. This CDR3 spans 13 amino acids. Per germline, CDR1 SNHLY and CDR2 FYNNEI. Trimming took 10 bases from V and 3 from J; bases not matched to a gene: 7. The CDR3 reads CANSRDRVYEQYF. CDR3 bases: TGTGCCAACAGCCGGGACAGGGTCTACGAGCAGTACTTC.

This clonotype was seen more than once but under ten times. This chain uses TRBV20-1 with TRBJ2-1, with 8 nucleotides matching TRBD2. Germline lookup yields CDR1 DFQATT and CDR2 SNEGSKA (reference sequence). CDR3 length: 11 amino acids. V shed 4 bases and J 10 bases; nucleotides not matched to a gene: 3. CDR3 sequence reads: CSANRGGEQFF. In DNA form, the CDR3 reads TGCAGTGCTAACCGGGGGGGGGAGCAGTTCTTC.